Following are 10 T cell receptor beta chains from one sample sequenced in a study of tissue T cells after allogeneic stem cell transplantation. The method was immunoSEQ multiplex PCR; TCRdb's version includes in-frame clones alone and lacks a portion of them. The sample has about 9,000 clones; over 30% are singletons. Regarding time point: mouse harvest day 14 after allogeneic transplant. Each mouse received 10^7 T-cell-depleted marrow cells plus 10^6 splenic CD5+ T cells by tail vein. The sequencing sample was made of skin. The source of these receptors is a female BALB/c mouse given C57BL/6 T cells with graft-versus-host disease after an allogeneic hematopoietic cell transplant.

About this clone itself: The gene symbols are mouse symbols. The read falls 1 residue short of the CDR3 end, and the missing part is taken from the germline J gene. V gene TRBV26 combines with J gene TRBJ1-1; D gene unclear. Deletions cut 3 bases from V and 1 base from J, with 6 bases between. The germline gives CDR1 KGHPV, CDR2 FQNQEV (reference sequence). The CDR3 consists of 13 residues. CDR3 in amino acids: CASSLRVNTEVFF. Incomplete CDR3 DNA: TGTGCCAGCAGTCTCCGGGTAAACACAGAAGTCTTC.

In regard to this clone: Gene names follow the mouse nomenclature. The read finishes 1 residue shy of the CDR3 end, and the germline J gene is used to complete it. The rearrangement uses TRBV5 and TRBJ1-4; D is possibly TRBD1 (5 bases). Trimming shortened V by 0 bases and J by 3 bases, and 11 bases separated the two germline ends. This CDR3 region has 16 residues. Germline-derived CDR1 and CDR2 are LGHNA and YNLKQL (reference sequence). This chain's CDR3 is CASSQDRGGANERLFF. The sequenced CDR3 bases are TGTGCCAGCAGCCAAGATAGGGGTGGGGCCAACGAAAGATTATTT.

Points on this clone: Gene and germline names: mouse. The read finishes 1 residue shy of the CDR3 end, and the germline J gene is used to complete it. V and J are TRBV26 and TRBJ2-5; tentatively, D is TRBD1 (5 bases). The germline V and J ends were trimmed by 6 bases and 3 bases, with 7 bases remaining between them. The CDR3 spans 12 residues. Germline values: CDR1 KGHPV, CDR2 FQNQEV (reference sequence). The CDR3 reads CASRAGQDTQYF. The covered CDR3 bases are TGTGCCAGCAGGGCAGGGCAAGACACCCAGTAC.

This clone was counted only a few times. The germline and genes are mouse ones. The sequence runs out 1 residue before the end of the CDR3; the remainder is reconstructed from the germline J gene. The chain couples TRBV23 to TRBJ2-5; the table's D call of TRBD1 was not tested on the DNA. The CDR3 totals 12 residues. CDR1 is KGHTA and CDR2 is FQNQQP in the germline V gene. The CDR3 loop reads CSSSQSRDTQYF. Incomplete CDR3 DNA: TGCTCCAGCAGTCAATCCAGGGACACCCAGTAC.

On this clone itself: Germline and genes here are mouse. The observed sequence ends 1 residue before the CDR3 terminus, with the missing tail filled in from the germline J gene. The chain carries TRBV5 and TRBJ2-5, with 8 bases identical to TRBD2. Germline trimming cut 4 bases from V and 6 bases from J; bases unmatched to any gene: 3. The CDR3 extends over 13 amino acids. Per germline, CDR1 LGHNA and CDR2 YNLKQL (reference sequence). CDR3 sequence: CASSPRDWDTQYF. The covered CDR3 bases are TGTGCCAGCAGCCCCCGGGACTGGGACACCCAGTAC.

As regards this clone: Gene names are the mouse ones. The read gets to within 1 residue of the CDR3 end, and the germline J gene fills in the rest. The genes are TRBV13-1 and TRBJ2-7, with TRBD2 identical over 10 bases. Germline V gene sequence: CDR1 NSHNY, CDR2 SYGAGN. The J segment lost 2 bases and the V segment lost 4 bases, leaving 3 bases of the junction unmatched. The CDR3 is 14 amino acids. The CDR3 DNA, read in part, is TGTGCCAGCAGTACCGGGACTGGGGCCTATGAACAGTAC. Encoded protein: CASSTGTGAYEQY. The full-length CDR3 reads as CASSTGTGAYEQYF.

Details on this clone: The genes are named according to mouse. From the germline J gene comes the end of the CDR3, since the read stops 1 residue before it. The V and J genes are TRBV26 and TRBJ1-2; possibly TRBD1 for D (5 bases). The CDR3 runs to 13 residues. V dropped 8 bases and J dropped 0 bases, with 10 bases sitting between them. CDR1 KGHPV and CDR2 FQNQEV come from the germline V gene (reference sequence). CDR3 residues: CASGRQTNSDYTF. The DNA read from the CDR3 is TGTGCCAGCGGTCGACAGACAAACTCCGACTACACC.

To note about this clone: Here the gene names and germline are mouse. The CDR3 end is not reached by the read, which stops 1 residue before it; the germline J gene fills it in. This chain connects TRBV12-1 to TRBJ2-5, with unresolved D. The length of the CDR3 is 14 residues. Trimming pared 0 bases from V and 0 bases from J, leaving 6 bases between. CDR1 and CDR2 from the germline V gene are SGHSN and HYEKVE. This chain's CDR3 is CASSLGPNQDTQYF. The CDR3 DNA, read in part, is TGTGCCAGCTCTCTCGGCCCGAACCAAGACACCCAGTAC. Full variable domain (remainder filled in from reference TRBV12-1 and TRBJ2-5): DSGVVQSPRHIIKEKGGRSVLTCIPISGHSNVVWYQQTLGKELKFLIQHYEKVERDKGFLPSRFSVQQFDDYHSEMNMSALELEDSAMYFCASSLGPNQDTQYFGPGTRLLVL.

Worth noting for this clone: The gene names given are mouse names. The covered CDR3 bases are TGTGCCAGCAGTCTGCCACAAAACCAGGCTCCGCTT. It is translated as CASSLPQNQAPL. The whole CDR3 protein reads CASSLPQNQAPLF. The chain carries TRBV26 and TRBJ1-5; D not resolved. The CDR3 is cut off 1 residue early in the read; its end comes from the germline J gene. Germline V gene lookup returns CDR1 KGHPV and CDR2 FQNQEV (reference sequence). Trimming stripped 2 bases from V and 4 bases from J, with 6 bases between. This CDR3 is built from 13 residues.

Of note for this clone: Gene names are the mouse ones. The sequenced CDR3 bases are TGTGCCAGCAGCCCAGGGGTGAATTCGCCCCTCTAC. It yields the protein CASSPGVNSPLY. The complete CDR3 sequence is CASSPGVNSPLYF. The rearrangement uses TRBV26 and TRBJ1-6; TRBD1 is a possible D gene (6 bases). The read ends 1 residue before the CDR3 terminus; that terminus is restored from the germline J gene. TRBJ1-6 is known as an ORF, though its function is uncertain. Trimming removed 6 bases from V and 7 bases from J, with 10 bases in between. This CDR3 has 13 residues. Germline values: CDR1 KGHPV, CDR2 FQNQEV (reference sequence).